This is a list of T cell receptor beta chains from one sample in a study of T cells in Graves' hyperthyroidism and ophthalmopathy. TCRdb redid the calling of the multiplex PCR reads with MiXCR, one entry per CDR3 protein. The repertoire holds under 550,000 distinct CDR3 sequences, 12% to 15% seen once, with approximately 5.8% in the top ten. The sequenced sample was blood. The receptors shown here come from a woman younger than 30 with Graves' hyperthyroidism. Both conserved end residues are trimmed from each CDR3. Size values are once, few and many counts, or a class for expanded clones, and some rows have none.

ASSIGGGTYEQY | many | TRBV9
ASRPSGSGHYEQF | many | TRBV28
ASSPGGTGSYEQY | few | TRBV18
ASSFLRGRGSSSEQF | . | TRBV11-2
SVAGVEGSVETQY | many | TRBV29-1
ASSSGQVARYEQY | few | TRBV7-9
ASSGQGAGTEAF | many | TRBV5-8
SASGGTTKMNTEAF | . | TRBV20-1
ASSPGYTSGRAGKNEQF | . | TRBV7-3
ASSESIAGVETQY | many | TRBV6-1
ASSLEGGPTGEQY | many | TRBV11-2
ASSIVEESGYT | many | TRBV28
ASGLDTQLAGVETQY | many | TRBV12-5
ASSANLRGEADTQY | many | TRBV5-1
SVRRDANTGELF | few | TRBV29-1
ASGLSGNTIY | . | TRBV12-5
SARDRLGPNTGELF | many | TRBV20-1
ASSLRLSSYNEQF | many | TRBV7-9
ATSGTGGGQPQH | few | TRBV24-1
ASSLDDKNVNSGANVLT | . | TRBV18
SARVGRGNIQY | . | TRBV20-1
ASSLGGQVYT | . | TRBV25-1
ASSPGQAGSPLH | . | TRBV7-8
ASSHRGGTDTQY | . | TRBV14
ASSFWQTYNEQF | few | TRBV13
ASSLGDNSYEQY | many | TRBV12-3/TRBV12-4
ASSEPGQTSSYEQY | few | TRBV10-2
SARVGGPDTQY | few | TRBV20-1
ASTQGGRSGYT | few | TRBV6-1
ASRSRQGPYEQY | many | TRBV28
ASRRTAMNTEAF | many | TRBV28
ASSPERFTYEQY | many | TRBV18
ASSELGLVSSEQY | many | TRBV2
SAVFQGDEQY | . | TRBV20-1
ASSRTVNRGSNTGELF | . | TRBV14
AWSVLAGGTDTQY | few | TRBV30
ASRSPERSYNEQY | . | TRBV27
ASSSPGGSTDTQY | many | TRBV28
ASSFPAGGDTGELF | . | TRBV7-2
AGSPGLAGGPSTDTQY | few | TRBV28
ASSTILSTGLQETQY | few | TRBV18
ASSLRTGRGTEAF | many | TRBV3-1
ASSLSTGNNQPQH | few | TRBV6-1
ASSRGAGDEQF | many | TRBV11-3